These 14 T cell receptor beta chains were sequenced from one sample in a study of blood T cell repertoires in COVID-19 (dated by TCRdb to 2018 to 2021). Library preparation was by the immunoSEQ multiplex PCR assay. TCRdb carries this immuneACCESS record with in-frame sequences only. Its versions omit some clonotypes, under half of them owing to an unresolved V gene in the studies checked, with the rest unexplained. Across this sample there are some 220,000 clones, with approximately 80% seen only once. About 13% of the sample is held by the ten biggest clonotypes. The sample consisted of peripheral blood. The receptor source for this set is a human donor in a cohort sampled during active COVID-19.

The V and J genes are TRBV5-1 and TRBJ2-6; 10 positions agree with TRBD1. The CDR3 runs to 20 residues. Unmatched junction bases numbered 14, after V lost 4 bases and J lost 1 base. The germline V gene encodes CDR1 SGHRS and CDR2 YFSETQ. The CDR3, as DNA: TGCGCCAGCAGCACTGACCCCGGGACAGGGGTCTATTCTGGGGCCAACGTCCTGACTTTC. Its translation: CASSTDPGTGVYSGANVLTF.

The chain links TRBV4-3 to TRBJ1-5; D is uncertain. The germline gives CDR1 LGHNA, CDR2 YSLEER. V was pared by 2 bases and J by 5 bases, with 10 bases between. The CDR3 length is 14 residues. The CDR3 DNA reads TGCGCCAGCAGCCAAAGCGGGCGCGATCAGCCCCAGCATTTT. This sequence encodes CASSQSGRDQPQHF.

J is TRBJ2-7 and V is TRBV7-2; D gene uncertain. The CDR3 has 11 residues. Germline V gene data show CDR1 as SGHTA and CDR2 as FQGNSA. Deletions cut 4 bases from V and 9 bases from J, with 10 bases between. The CDR3 DNA is TGTGCCAGCAGCTCCGGTTTTGTGCAGTACTTC. Protein product: CASSSGFVQYF. Looking up the rest from reference TRBV7-2 and TRBJ2-7 gives the full variable domain: GAGVSQSPSNKVTEKGKDVELRCDPISGHTALYWYRQSLGQGLEFLIYFQGNSAPDKSGLPSDRFSAERTGGSVSTLTIQRTQQEDSAVYLCASSSGFVQYFGPGTRLTVT.

The CDR3 protein is CASSLPGGFVYGYTF. Written as DNA, the CDR3 is TGTGCCAGCAGTTTACCGGGGGGCTTTGTCTATGGCTACACCTTC. The chain employs TRBV28 and TRBJ1-2, with D possibly TRBD1 on 6 matching bases. The germline V gene has CDR1 MDHEN and CDR2 SYDVKM. Trimming took 2 bases from V and 4 from J, leaving 14 bases between them. CDR3 size: 15 residues.

The genes are TRBV5-4 and TRBJ2-2, with a weak D call TRBD2 (5 bases). The CDR3 sequence is 17 residues long. The V gene's germline CDR1 is SGHNT and CDR2 YYREEE (reference sequence). V lost 3 bases to trimming and J lost 5 bases, with 20 bases between them. CDR3 loop: CASSSSTRTGGTGELFF. The CDR3, as DNA: TGTGCCAGCAGCTCCAGTACTAGGACGGGTGGGACCGGGGAGCTGTTTTTT.

A word on this clone: Distinct nucleotide sequences in the sample also encode this CDR3. V is TRBV11-2 and J is TRBJ2-3; 7 nucleotides line up with TRBD2. Germline V gene data show CDR1 as SGHAT and CDR2 as FQNNGV. The CDR3 is made up of 15 amino acids. The ends lost 3 bases at V and 0 bases at J; junction bases unmatched: 3. The CDR3 DNA sequence: TGTGCCAGCAGCTTGGCTAGCGGAAGCACAGATACGCAGTATTTT. This encodes CASSLASGSTDTQYF.

This chain joins TRBV28 and TRBJ2-1; 13 nucleotides align to TRBD2. With 7 bases clipped from V and 10 bases from J, the junction kept 10 bases outside the gene matches. The CDR3 consists of 15 residues. Germline V CDR1 and CDR2: MDHEN, SYDVKM. This CDR3 reads CASKLAGGPAGEQFF. The CDR3 nucleotides read TGTGCCAGCAAACTAGCGGGAGGGCCGGCGGGGGAGCAGTTCTTC.

The chain combines TRBV19 with TRBJ1-2; weak D call: TRBD1 (6 bases). Per germline, CDR1 LNHDA and CDR2 SQIVND (reference sequence). The length of the CDR3 is 14 residues. The V end was cut by 5 bases, the J end by 5 bases, with 15 bases between. CDR3 in DNA: TGTGCCAGTAGTGTCGACTACAGGGTATATGGCTACACCTTC. Translated: CASSVDYRVYGYTF.

J is TRBJ1-1 and V is TRBV5-1, with a weak D call TRBD1 (6 bases). Germline V gene sequence: CDR1 SGHRS, CDR2 YFSETQ. The CDR3 covers 16 residues. V was trimmed by 0 bases and J by 1 base, leaving 13 bases between them. This CDR3 is CASSLAGGVENTEAFF. DNA of the CDR3: TGCGCCAGCAGCTTGGCGGGGGGCGTGGAGAACACTGAAGCTTTCTTT.

The chain recombines TRBV13 with TRBJ1-3; a possible D gene is TRBD1 (6 bases). The germline V and J ends were trimmed by 3 bases and 1 base, with 7 bases remaining between them. The V gene's germline CDR1 is PRHDT and CDR2 FYEKMQ (reference sequence). The CDR3 runs 14 residues. CDR3 nucleotides: TGTGCCAGCAGCTTCAGGGGATCTGGAAACACCATATATTTT. Its translation is CASSFRGSGNTIYF.

The chain employs TRBV18 and TRBJ2-7; TRBD1 is a possible D gene (6 bases). CDR1 is KGHSH and CDR2 is LQKENI in the germline V gene. The CDR3 is 14 amino acids. The V end lost 5 bases, the J end lost 3 bases, and 14 bases lay between the germline ends. CDR3 bases: TGTGCCAGCTCAAGGCGCCAGGGGAACTACGAGCAGTACTTC. It is translated as CASSRRQGNYEQYF.

J is TRBJ2-7 and V is TRBV18, with D tentatively TRBD1 (6 bases). Deletions cut 5 bases from V and 3 bases from J, with 14 bases between. Germline V gene sequence: CDR1 KGHSH, CDR2 LQKENI. CDR3 size: 14 residues. CDR3 sequence (DNA): TGTGCCAGCTCAAGAACAGGGCTCGGCTACGAGCAGTACTTC. Its translation: CASSRTGLGYEQYF. Full variable domain (rest looked up from reference TRBV18 and TRBJ2-7): NAGVMQNPRHLVRRRGQEARLRCSPMKGHSHVYWYRQLPEEGLKFMVYLQKENIIDESGMPKERFSAEFPKEGPSILRIQQVVRGDSAAYFCASSRTGLGYEQYFGPGTRLTVT.

The V and J genes are TRBV7-3 and TRBJ1-5; 8 positions match TRBD1. CDR1 and CDR2 from the germline V gene are SGHTA and FQGTGA. The CDR3 is 17 residues long. Losses at the gene ends were 4 bases for V and 5 bases for J; bases not matched to a gene: 13. The CDR3 sequence: CASSYLTHRTGHQPQHF. DNA for the CDR3: TGTGCCAGCAGCTATCTAACTCATAGGACAGGGCATCAGCCCCAGCATTTT.

This sequence joins TRBV5-6 and TRBJ2-3; TRBD2 is a possible D gene (5 bases). V lost 4 bases and J 4 bases, leaving 25 bases between the germline ends. Germline V gene data show CDR1 as SGHDT and CDR2 as YYEEEE. The CDR3 consists of 18 residues. The CDR3 DNA reads TGTGCCAGCAGCCCCTCCCTCACGCCTTCTTTGGGAGCAGATACGCAGTATTTT. Translated: CASSPSLTPSLGADTQYF.